This T cell receptor beta chain was found in a study of blood T cell repertoires in COVID-19. Study-level background: Collection of acute and convalescent COVID-19 samples took place in the United States, Italy and Spain. T cells, B-cell-depleted T cells, or PBMCs provided the cDNA or gDNA that served as material.

The CDR3 length is 14 residues. The germline V gene encodes CDR1 LGHDT and CDR2 YNNKEL (reference sequence). V dropped 1 base and J dropped 3; count of bases not matched to a gene: 3. As handled by the study authors: Nucleated cell counts were estimated from reference gene primer amplification. Here immunoSEQ multiplex PCR was the method, and the copy in TCRdb shows in-frame clones only, minus some. Clone size and the V and J calls come from that table; the DNA yielded D and trimming. This table has 95,000 to 100,000 clones, 84% appearing once. The chain has TRBV3-1 (or the pseudogene TRBV3-2) and TRBJ2-7, with TRBD1 matching over 7 bases. Sequenced input: peripheral blood. This clonotype originated in a human donor in a cohort sampled during active COVID-19. The CDR3 loop reads CASSQVYRGYEQYF. CDR3 nucleotides: TGTGCCAGCAGCCAAGTATACAGGGGCTACGAGCAGTACTTC.